This T cell receptor (beta chain) comes out of a study of blood T cell repertoires in COVID-19. Study details: Collection of acute and convalescent COVID-19 samples took place in the United States, Italy and Spain.

CDR1 and CDR2 (germline): SGDLS, YYNGEE. The trim removed 5 bases at V and 3 bases at J, leaving 9 bases unmatched. This CDR3 comprises 15 residues. Original handling: Estimated nucleated cell counts came from reference gene primer amplification. The assay was immunoSEQ multiplex PCR, and TCRdb's table has in-frame clones only and misses some. The DNA was the basis for D and trimming; V, J and clone size are from that table. The sample holds about 220,000 clones, around 84% seen once. The material sequenced was peripheral blood. The J gene is TRBJ2-7, the V gene TRBV9; 9 bases are shared with TRBD2. The origin of this receptor is a man in his fifties who had recovered from COVID-19. CDR3 nucleotide sequence: TGTGCCAGCAGTCCCGCGGCTAGCGGGATCTACGAGCAGTACTTC. This translates into CASSPAASGIYEQYF.